This record concerns one T cell receptor (beta chain) sequence. In the authors' methods: The authors estimated nucleated cell counts from reference gene primer amplification. Sequencing used immunoSEQ multiplex PCR; TCRdb keeps in-frame clones, though not all of them. That table gives V, J and clone size, and the DNA gave D and trimming. The sample has about 89,000 clones, about 80% seen once. This sample is drawn from a study of blood T cell repertoires in COVID-19. Study details: Sample material is recorded as cDNA or gDNA derived from T cells, B-cell-depleted T cells, or PBMCs.

This CDR3 has 15 amino acids. V gave up 5 bases and J gave up 5 bases; unmatched junction bases: 7. CDR1 SGHAT and CDR2 FQNNGV come from the germline V gene. The source is a human donor in a cohort sampled during active COVID-19. Source material: peripheral blood. The rearrangement links TRBV11-2 to TRBJ1-5, with TRBD1 matching over 9 bases. The CDR3 spells CASSEGTGLYQPQHF. The CDR3 region has the DNA TGTGCCAGCAGCGAGGGGACAGGGTTGTATCAGCCCCAGCATTTT. Together with reference TRBV11-2 and TRBJ1-5, the CDR3 gives the full variable domain: EAGVAQSPRYKIIEKRQSVAFWCNPISGHATLYWYQQILGQGPKLLIQFQNNGVVDDSQLPKDRFSAERLKGVDSTLKIQPAKLEDSAVYLCASSEGTGLYQPQHFGDGTRLSIL.